This record looks at one T cell receptor (beta chain) sequence and its context. What antigen it recognizes has not been identified. Base-call qualities are not available, and no considerably larger clone is one nucleotide away. For this chain, trimming is 6 bases at the V end and 2 bases at the J end, and the number of junction bases without a gene match is 12. CDR1 and CDR2 were assigned from the germline V gene as SGHTA and FQGNSA. From its cysteine to its phenylalanine, the CDR3 spans 16 amino acids. Just the 48-base CDR3 DNA is kept, in frame starting at base 1. The data derive from a study of blood T cell repertoires in COVID-19 (dated by TCRdb to the early 2020s). For the wider study: Samples from collaborators originated in the United States, Italy and Spain and spanned both the acute and convalescent phases of COVID-19. The prospective study material was composed of cDNA or gDNA derived from T cells, B-cell-depleted T cells, or PBMCs. The dataset comprised deeply sampled blood TCRbeta repertoires from subjects exposed to, actively infected with, or recovered from COVID-19. The repertoires were released in a freely available public database intended as a resource for research on the immune response to SARS-CoV-2. Samples came from the ongoing ImmuneRACE study (first 160 participants) plus 1,254 subjects from 6 global collaborators. Sample metadata almost always included a de-identified subject ID, COVID-19 status, age in years and sex. Where available, HLA class I and class II types were taken from metadata supplied by the sample provider and were not determined by assay-based typing. Beyond this particular receptor, the publication reports: The quantity of clinical and demographic metadata differed by source and by participant and was supplied without curation.

The collaborating institutions used their own protocols to collect whole blood in K2EDTA tubes. For TCRbeta analysis, collaborators shipped samples in one of three forms: frozen whole blood, isolated PBMCs, or DNA extracted from either of those sample types. The immunoSEQ Assay, a bias-controlled multiplex PCR, was used to amplify TCRbeta CDR3 regions from genomic DNA. For the original study's pipeline: Nucleated cell counts per sample were estimated from amplification of reference gene primers within the assay. To quantify the absolute abundance of each unique TCRbeta CDR3 rearrangement, sequence reads were collapsed and filtered. For each sample, productive Simpson clonality was calculated by taking the square root of Simpson's diversity index across productive rearrangements. TCRdb mirrors the immuneACCESS table, restricted to in-frame sequences. Some clones are absent from its copies; in checked studies, under half trace to an unresolved V gene, and the reason for the others is unknown. V and J calls and clone size follow that table, whereas D and trimming were derived from the DNA. This sample holds just over 80,000 clones; about four fifths were observed only once. Jointly, the top ten make up around 40% of the sample.

The rearrangement joined TRBV7-2 to TRBJ2-7, and 8 junctional nucleotides match TRBD2. The origin of this receptor is a man older than 75 with acute or convalescent COVID-19. The sequencing input was peripheral blood. The sequenced DNA is TGTGCCAGCAGTATCGGGGGGGCTAGCGGCCCCTACGAGCAGTACTTC. Translated, this gives CASSIGGASGPYEQYF.